The 27 T cell receptor beta chains presented below share a single source sample, sequenced in a study of regulatory T cells in long-lasting Graves disease. The time point is: newly diagnosed GD, antithyroid drugs for less than 3 months. Extracted RNA from PBMCs served as the source of the TCR library. The TCR beta library used iRepertoire HTBI primers with Arm-PCR amplification of CDR3. Using its own MiXCR run on the multiplex PCR reads, TCRdb lists one record per CDR3 protein. The table shows some 600,000 distinct CDR3 sequences, with roughly 16% occurring only once. These sequences were also reported in another study, on T cells in Graves' hyperthyroidism and ophthalmopathy.

Sequenced here: peripheral blood mononuclear cells (PBMCs), sampled at new diagnosis, from a patient treated with antithyroid drugs. The receptors come from a young man with Graves disease.

The table lists this clonotype with a few counts. The chain employs TRBV3-1 and TRBJ2-7; the match to TRBD1 covers 7 bases. Trimming removed 5 bases from V and 3 bases from J; junction bases left unmatched: 7. CDR1 and CDR2 (germline): LGHDT, YNNKEL (reference sequence). This CDR3 contains 14 residues. Written as DNA, the CDR3 is TGTGCCAGCAGCGAGACAGGGTCCATCTACGAGCAGTACTTC. Amino acid sequence: CASSETGSIYEQYF.

This clonotype was observed many times. V usage is TRBV7-8 and J usage is TRBJ2-4, with 7 nucleotides matching TRBD1. J lost 6 bases, V lost 4 bases, and 0 bases had no gene match. Germline values: CDR1 SGHVS, CDR2 FQNEAQ. The CDR3 is 12 residues long. CDR3 protein: CASSWDRNIQYF. As DNA, the CDR3 is TGTGCCAGCAGCTGGGACAGAAACATTCAGTACTTC.

This chain connects TRBV9 to TRBJ2-5; unclear D gene. V lost 3 bases and J lost 2, with 11 bases in between. The CDR3 is 14 residues long. CDR1 is SGDLS, CDR2 YYNGEE, per germline. CDR3 nucleotides: TGTGCCAGCAGCGCCCACCTAGGGCAAGAGACCCAGTACTTC. This translates into CASSAHLGQETQYF.

This clonotype appeared many times. The gene calls are TRBV2 and TRBJ2-7, with TRBD1 identical over 9 bases. CDR3 length: 14 residues. V gave up 5 bases and J gave up 4 bases; unmatched junction bases: 6. Germline CDR1 reads SNHLY; CDR2 reads FYNNEI. Here the CDR3 reads CASSTGTGFYEQYF. The DNA of the CDR3 is TGTGCCAGCAGTACCGGGACAGGGTTTTACGAGCAGTACTTC.

This clonotype appeared a few times. This chain uses TRBV4-2 with TRBJ2-7; D not certain. V was cut by 4 bases and J by 5 bases, with 18 bases left in between. The germline gives CDR1 LGHNA, CDR2 YNFKEQ. The CDR3 extends over 15 amino acids. CDR3 sequence reads: CASSPSPVGSDEQYF. CDR3 sequence (DNA): TGTGCCAGCAGCCCCAGCCCGGTAGGGTCAGACGAGCAGTACTTC.

This clonotype was picked up many times. The chain links TRBV30 to TRBJ1-1; D is unclear. Germline CDR1 reads GTSNPN; CDR2 reads SVGIG (reference sequence). The V and J ends lost 0 bases and 8 bases respectively, with 19 bases between them. The CDR3 spans 15 residues. In DNA, the CDR3 is TGTGCCTGGAGTGTTCCAGGACCGGGTACGGTCGAAGCTTTCTTT. This translates into CAWSVPGPGTVEAFF. Combining the CDR3 with reference TRBV30 and TRBJ1-1 gives the whole variable domain SQTIHQWPATLVQPVGSPLSLECTVEGTSNPNLYWYRQAAGRGLQLLFYSVGIGQISSEVPQNLSASRPQDRQFILSSKKLLLSDSGFYLCAWSVPGPGTVEAFFGQGTRLTVV.

The V and J genes are TRBV5-1 and TRBJ1-1; 7 bases are shared with TRBD1. CDR3 length: 13 residues. Germline loops: CDR1 SGHRS, CDR2 YFSETQ. The junction had 3 bases not matched to a gene; V was cut back by 5 bases and J by 2 bases. The CDR3, as DNA: TGCGCCAGCAGGGACAGGACCAACACTGAAGCTTTCTTT. Translation: CASRDRTNTEAFF.

This clonotype was found many times. This chain uses TRBV12-3 or TRBV12-4 with TRBJ1-3; D unclear. The germline V and J ends were trimmed by 5 bases and 1 base, with 18 bases remaining between them. The CDR3 loop spans 17 amino acids. CDR3 loop: CASSPRLTLTSGNTIYF. The DNA for the CDR3 is TGTGCCAGCAGTCCCAGACTGACACTTACATCTGGAAACACCATATATTTT.

This clonotype was seen at least ten times. The rearrangement links TRBV29-1 to TRBJ2-7; D ambiguous. The CDR3 has 13 residues. Germline V lookup: CDR1 SQVTM, CDR2 ANQGSEA. V was clipped by 7 bases and J by 1 base, with 14 bases between them. DNA for the CDR3: TGCAGCGCCAACCTCCTAGGATCCTACGAGCAGTACTTC. This gives the protein CSANLLGSYEQYF.

The chain carries TRBV11-2 and TRBJ2-7, with TRBD2 matching over 11 bases. V lost 6 bases and J lost 2; bases outside the gene matches: 9. The germline CDR1 and CDR2 sequences are SGHAT and FQNNGV. The CDR3 totals 16 residues. CDR3 bases: TGTGCCAGCAGTCGCGTGACTAGCGGGGCCCCCTACGAGCAGTACTTC. Translated, it gives CASSRVTSGAPYEQYF.

This clonotype appeared a few times. The V gene is TRBV30, the J gene TRBJ1-1; TRBD1 aligns across 7 bases. V gave up 2 bases and J gave up 0 bases; unmatched junction bases: 9. This CDR3 spans 16 amino acids. CDR1 is GTSNPN and CDR2 is SVGIG in the germline V gene (reference sequence). CDR3 DNA sequence: TGTGCCTGGAGTAAGAACAGGGGCGGGATGAACACTGAAGCTTTCTTT. It codes for CAWSKNRGGMNTEAFF. The full variable domain, its missing parts supplied by reference TRBV30 and TRBJ1-1, is SQTIHQWPATLVQPVGSPLSLECTVEGTSNPNLYWYRQAAGRGLQLLFYSVGIGQISSEVPQNLSASRPQDRQFILSSKKLLLSDSGFYLCAWSKNRGGMNTEAFFGQGTRLTVV.

The sample holds many counts of this clonotype. V usage is TRBV3-1 and J usage is TRBJ1-4, with 10 bases that match TRBD1. The CDR3 has 16 amino acids. The V segment lost 4 bases and the J segment 3 bases; nucleotides outside the gene matches: 5. Germline values: CDR1 LGHDT, CDR2 YNNKEL (reference sequence). DNA for the CDR3: TGTGCCAGCAGCCCGGGACAGGGGTTCTCTAATGAAAAACTGTTTTTT. This translates into CASSPGQGFSNEKLFF.

The V gene is TRBV30, the J gene TRBJ2-7; 14 bases line up with TRBD2. V was clipped by 3 bases and J by 4 bases; unmatched bases: 8. Germline CDR1 and CDR2: GTSNPN and SVGIG (reference sequence). The CDR3 is made up of 16 amino acids. CDR3 in amino acids: CAWRVPRTSGRYEQYF. The CDR3 coding sequence is TGTGCCTGGAGGGTACCGAGGACTAGCGGGAGGTACGAGCAGTACTTC.

This clonotype was picked up a small number of times. The chain links TRBV7-6 to TRBJ1-1; possibly TRBD1 for D (6 bases). The CDR3 has 14 residues. V was trimmed by 5 bases and J by 10 bases, leaving 20 bases between them. Germline V gene data show CDR1 as SGHVS and CDR2 as FNYEAQ. CDR3 nucleotide sequence: TGTGCCAGCAGCCCCCTGTCGCCGGGACACCCAGCTTTCTTT. This sequence encodes CASSPLSPGHPAFF.

The chain joins TRBV5-1 to TRBJ1-4; 8 bases match TRBD1. In germline, CDR1 is SGHRS, CDR2 YFSETQ. V lost 3 bases, J lost 12 bases, and 16 bases stayed unmatched. The CDR3 has 16 amino acids. CDR3 DNA: TGCGCCAGCAGCTCGAACCTGGGACAGGCGGGCGAAGAACTGTTTTTT. Residues: CASSSNLGQAGEELFF.

This clonotype came up many times. The chain links TRBV12-3 or TRBV12-4 to TRBJ2-3; D gene ambiguous. Trimming removed 1 base from V and 3 bases from J, with 14 bases in between. The CDR3 contains 16 residues. The CDR3 region has the DNA TGTGCCAGCAGTTTAGGCGCCTTCCGAGGAACAGATACGCAGTATTTT. Translating gives CASSLGAFRGTDTQYF.

This clonotype was found many times. This rearrangement joins TRBV6-5 to TRBJ2-7; 7 positions agree with TRBD2. Germline CDR1 MNHEY, CDR2 SVGAGI. V lost 3 bases to trimming and J lost 3 bases; unmatched junction nucleotides: 5. The length of the CDR3 is 14 residues. CDR3 residues: CASSYGDYRYEQYF. Here the CDR3 DNA reads TGTGCCAGCAGTTATGGGGACTACCGCTACGAGCAGTACTTC.

At least ten counts were recorded for this clonotype. The rearrangement links TRBV18 to TRBJ2-5; D is uncertain. Trimming removed 8 bases from V and 1 base from J, with 11 bases in between. The germline CDR1 and CDR2 sequences are KGHSH and LQKENI. The CDR3 has 13 amino acids. CDR3 coding DNA: TGTGCCAGCAGCCTTACACCCCAAGAGACCCAGTACTTC. Amino acids: CASSLTPQETQYF.

This chain uses TRBV5-5 with TRBJ1-2; maybe TRBD1 (6 bases). Germline V CDR1 and CDR2: SGHKS, YYEKEE (reference sequence). Trimming pared 6 bases from V and 13 bases from J, leaving 16 bases between. The CDR3 length is 11 residues. The CDR3 is CASTLRDIRTF. The CDR3 coding sequence is TGTGCCAGCACACTTCGGGACATCCGCACCTTC.

The chain joins TRBV7-9 to TRBJ2-2, with 15 bases fitting TRBD2. The CDR3 has 18 residues. J was trimmed by 3 bases and V by 5 bases; bases with no gene match: 7. The germline gives CDR1 SEHNR, CDR2 FQNEAQ (reference sequence). Written as DNA, the CDR3 is TGTGCCAGCAGCGAAGGACTAGCGGGAGGGCTCGACACCGGGGAGCTGTTTTTT. It is translated as CASSEGLAGGLDTGELFF.

The rearrangement joins TRBV7-8 to TRBJ1-3; D uncertain. Germline loops: CDR1 SGHVS, CDR2 FQNEAQ. Trimming removed 5 bases at V and 2 bases at J, with 10 bases between. This CDR3 is 14 amino acids long. The CDR3 here is CASSARTPGNTIYF. The CDR3 coding sequence is TGTGCCAGCAGCGCTCGGACTCCTGGAAACACCATATATTTT. Full variable domain (outside the CDR3, taken from reference TRBV7-8 and TRBJ1-3): GAGVSQSPRYKVAKRGQDVALRCDPISGHVSLFWYQQALGQGPEFLTYFQNEAQLDKSGLPSDRFFAERPEGSVSTLKIQRTQQEDSAVYLCASSARTPGNTIYFGEGSWLTVV.

This clonotype was recorded a few times. The rearrangement links TRBV28 to TRBJ2-1, with 7 bases fitting TRBD2. With V trimmed by 6 bases and J by 4 bases, 12 bases remained unmatched. The germline V gene encodes CDR1 MDHEN and CDR2 SYDVKM. CDR3 length equals 16 residues. The DNA for the CDR3 is TGTGCCAGCAGCACCCTTGGGCTAGCGGAGTACAATGAGCAGTTCTTC. Its protein product is CASSTLGLAEYNEQFF.

This clonotype was observed at least ten times. The V and J genes are TRBV12-3 or TRBV12-4 and TRBJ1-2; unclear D gene. The ends were cut back, 3 bases at V and 8 bases at J, with 13 bases in the middle. The CDR3 has 13 residues. CDR3 loop: CASSLVSLYGYTF. CDR3 DNA: TGTGCCAGCAGTTTGGTCAGCCTTTACGGCTACACCTTC.

The sample holds a few counts of this clonotype. The chain joins TRBV20-1 to TRBJ2-7; 8 nucleotides align to TRBD2. Trimming at V came to 1 base and at J to 3 bases, leaving 5 bases not matched to a gene. This CDR3 is built from 14 residues. The V gene's germline CDR1 is DFQATT and CDR2 SNEGSKA (reference sequence). The DNA for the CDR3 is TGCAGTGCTAGAGCCGGGACTAGACTCTACGAGCAGTACTTC. Translating gives CSARAGTRLYEQYF.

The chain is built from TRBV5-1 and TRBJ2-2, with TRBD2 matching over 9 bases. The CDR3 sequence is 17 residues long. The germline CDR1 and CDR2 sequences are SGHRS and YFSETQ. Unmatched junction bases numbered 9, after V lost 0 bases and J lost 6 bases. CDR3 residues: CASSLGIAGELAGELFF. DNA for the CDR3: TGCGCCAGCAGCTTGGGGATAGCGGGAGAATTGGCCGGGGAGCTGTTTTTT.

The genes are TRBV6-2 or TRBV6-3 and TRBJ2-2; TRBD2 matches 9 bases. The CDR3 is 14 amino acids. J gave up 9 bases and V 7 bases, and 9 bases lay outside the gene matches. CDR1 MNHEY and CDR2 SVGEGT come from the germline V gene. The CDR3: CASIEIAGVRELFF. The CDR3 nucleotides are TGTGCCAGCATAGAAATAGCGGGAGTTAGGGAGCTGTTTTTT.

This clonotype occurred many times. This sequence joins TRBV29-1 and TRBJ2-3; D unclear. The CDR3 runs to 12 residues. Germline V gene lookup returns CDR1 SQVTM and CDR2 ANQGSEA. Trimming removed 0 bases at V and 3 bases at J, with 4 bases between. This CDR3 is CSVEEGTDTQYF. The CDR3, as DNA: TGCAGCGTTGAAGAAGGTACAGATACGCAGTATTTT.